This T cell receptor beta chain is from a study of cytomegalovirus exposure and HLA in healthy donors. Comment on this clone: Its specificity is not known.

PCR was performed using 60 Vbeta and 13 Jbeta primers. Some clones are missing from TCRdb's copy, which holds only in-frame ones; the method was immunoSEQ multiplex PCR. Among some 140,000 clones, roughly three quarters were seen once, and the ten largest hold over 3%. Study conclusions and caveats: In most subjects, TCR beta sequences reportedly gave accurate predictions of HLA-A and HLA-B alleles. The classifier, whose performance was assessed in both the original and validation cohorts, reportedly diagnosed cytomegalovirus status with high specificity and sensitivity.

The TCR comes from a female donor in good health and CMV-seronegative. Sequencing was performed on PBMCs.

The CDR3 sequence is CASWRQGPYEQYF. Written as DNA, the CDR3 is TGTGCCAGTTGGAGACAGGGCCCCTACGAGCAGTACTTC. The chain is built from TRBV7-9 and TRBJ2-7, with 7 bases fitting TRBD1. Per the germline V gene, CDR1 is SEHNR and CDR2 is FQNEAQ (reference sequence). The CDR3 runs to 13 residues. J was trimmed by 2 bases and V by 9 bases; bases with no gene match: 7.